A single sample gave rise to the 9 T cell receptor beta chains below, sequenced in a study of CD8 T cells in Susac syndrome. The RNA, about 0.45 to 1 ug, was put through reverse transcription using random hexamers. One entry per CDR3 protein results from TCRdb running MiXCR on the immunoSEQ multiplex PCR reads. The data hold about 180,000 distinct CDR3 sequences, with approximately 94% observed a single time. What was sequenced was CD4+ T cells from PBMCs. All receptors come from a human donor with multiple sclerosis.

This rearrangement joins TRBV7-3 to TRBJ2-1, with 9 bases lining up with TRBD2. Per germline, CDR1 SGHTA and CDR2 FQGTGA. The trim removed 3 bases at V and 4 bases at J, leaving 7 bases unmatched. The length of the CDR3 is 16 residues. CDR3 sequence reads: CASSLRWGLAYNEQFF. CDR3 DNA sequence: TGTGCCAGCAGCTTGCGTTGGGGACTAGCTTACAATGAGCAGTTCTTC.

This sequence joins TRBV20-1 and TRBJ2-1; D is unclear. V was trimmed by 3 bases and J by 4 bases, leaving 10 bases between them. The CDR3 consists of 13 residues. Germline V gene lookup returns CDR1 DFQATT and CDR2 SNEGSKA (reference sequence). This chain's CDR3 is CSASRSGYNEQFF. DNA for the CDR3: TGCAGTGCTAGTCGAAGTGGATACAATGAGCAGTTCTTC.

The chain recombines TRBV20-1 with TRBJ2-5, with D maybe TRBD1 (6 bases). Germline lookup yields CDR1 DFQATT and CDR2 SNEGSKA (reference sequence). The CDR3 covers 13 residues. The CDR3 spells CSATPGVQETQYF. Written as DNA, the CDR3 is TGCAGCGCAACGCCAGGGGTCCAAGAGACCCAGTACTTC.

V usage is TRBV23-1 and J usage is TRBJ1-5, with D perhaps matching TRBD1 (6 bases). TRBV23-1 is labeled an ORF, and its function is uncertain. The V gene lost 8 bases and the J gene lost 2 bases, with 16 bases spanning the gap. This CDR3 region has 15 residues. CDR3 residues: CASASGAGCNQPQHF. The CDR3 coding sequence is TGCGCCAGCGCGTCGGGGGCAGGGTGCAATCAGCCCCAGCATTTT.

This clonotype occurred a few times. The rearrangement links TRBV11-3 to TRBJ2-1; tentatively, D is TRBD2 (5 bases). Trimming removed 0 bases at V and 7 bases at J, with 7 bases between. The length of the CDR3 is 13 residues. Germline CDR1 and CDR2: SGHNT and YENEEA. The DNA of the CDR3 is TGTGCCAGCAGCTTAGATCGCGGGAATGAGCAGTTCTTC. Translating it yields CASSLDRGNEQFF.

The table lists this clonotype with a count of one. The rearrangement uses TRBV3-1 and TRBJ1-5; no clear D gene. V gave up 3 bases and J gave up 9 bases, with 9 bases separating them. Germline lookup yields CDR1 LGHDT and CDR2 YNNKEL (reference sequence). This CDR3 is 12 amino acids long. This CDR3 reads CASSHETGPQHF. As DNA, the CDR3 is TGTGCCAGCAGCCATGAGACCGGGCCCCAGCATTTT. Full variable domain (remainder filled in from reference TRBV3-1 and TRBJ1-5): DTAVSQTPKYLVTQMGNDKSIKCEQNLGHDTMYWYKQDSKKFLKIMFSYNNKELIINETVPNRFSPKSPDKAHLNLHINSLELGDSAVYFCASSHETGPQHFGDGTRLSIL.

This clonotype was detected only once. This rearrangement joins TRBV23-1 to TRBJ1-2, with a possible D match to TRBD1 (6 bases). TRBV23-1 is assigned to the ORF class and has an uncertain function. The CDR3 sequence is 17 residues long. V lost 4 bases and J lost 4, with 22 bases in between. The CDR3 region is CASSRSRGRRGVYGYTF. In nucleotides, the CDR3 is TGCGCCAGCAGTCGCAGTAGGGGCAGAAGGGGGGTCTATGGCTACACCTTC.

This clonotype was seen only a few times. The chain's CDR3 is CASSSDRGRTDTQYF. The CDR3 DNA follows: TGTGCCAGCAGCTCCGACAGGGGAAGAACAGATACGCAGTATTTT. J is TRBJ2-3 and V is TRBV12-3 or TRBV12-4, with 8 bases identical to TRBD1. The trim removed 6 bases at V and 3 bases at J, leaving 8 bases unmatched. The CDR3 has 15 amino acids.

This sequence joins TRBV6-2 or TRBV6-3 and TRBJ1-1; the match to TRBD1 covers 7 bases. Germline CDR1 MNHEY, CDR2 SVGEGT. This CDR3 has 15 residues. J was trimmed by 1 base and V by 8 bases; bases with no gene match: 10. The CDR3 sequence is CASSTDRAWNTEAFF. The CDR3 DNA reads TGTGCCAGCTCGACCGACAGGGCATGGAACACTGAAGCTTTCTTT.